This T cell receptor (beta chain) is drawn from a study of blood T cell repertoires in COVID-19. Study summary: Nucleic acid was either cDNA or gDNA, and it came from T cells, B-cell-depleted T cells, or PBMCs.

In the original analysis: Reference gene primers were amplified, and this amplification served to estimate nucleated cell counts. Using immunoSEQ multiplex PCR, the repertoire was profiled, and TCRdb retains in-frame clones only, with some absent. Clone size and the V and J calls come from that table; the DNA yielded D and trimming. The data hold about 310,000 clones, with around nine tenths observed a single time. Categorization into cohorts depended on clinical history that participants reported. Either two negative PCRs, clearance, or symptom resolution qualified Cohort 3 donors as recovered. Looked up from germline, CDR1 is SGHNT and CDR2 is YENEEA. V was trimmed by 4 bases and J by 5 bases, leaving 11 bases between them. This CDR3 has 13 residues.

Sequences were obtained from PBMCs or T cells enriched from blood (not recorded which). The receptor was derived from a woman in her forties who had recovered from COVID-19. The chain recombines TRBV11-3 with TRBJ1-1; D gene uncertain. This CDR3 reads CASSSLTETEAFF. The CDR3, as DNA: TGTGCCAGCAGCTCTTTGACGGAGACTGAAGCTTTCTTT.